These 26 T cell receptor beta chains share one sample of origin, sequenced in a study of T cells expressing NK-cell markers. Reprocessing the 5' RACE reads, TCRdb reports a single entry for every CDR3 protein and omits DNA. The sample has 350,000 to 450,000 distinct CDR3 sequences. The sequencing input was blood T cells: a sorted CD56 or NKG2C T cell subset, CD4+ or CD8+ T cells, or bulk PBMC T cells (not recorded which). These receptors were collected from a man aged 18-70 years in good health.

The chain combines TRBV18 with TRBJ1-2. The CDR3 has 17 residues. Germline V gene data show CDR1 as KGHSH and CDR2 as LQKENI. This CDR3 is CASSPPNSLSPNYGYTF.

V is TRBV5-6 and J is TRBJ2-5; TCRdb gives TRBD1 as the D gene, but with no DNA this cannot be confirmed. This CDR3 spans 18 amino acids. Germline V lookup: CDR1 SGHDT, CDR2 YYEEEE. CDR3: CASSFWGERGRGGETQYF.

The chain uses TRBV6-2 or TRBV6-3 and TRBJ2-7. This CDR3 comprises 13 residues. Germline CDR1 MNHEY, CDR2 SVGEGT. CDR3 residues: CASSWAYPSEQYF.

V is TRBV11-2 and J is TRBJ2-7; TCRdb reports TRBD1, a call that lacks DNA to check it against. The CDR3 extends over 14 amino acids. The germline CDR1 and CDR2 sequences are SGHAT and FQNNGV. CDR3 residues: CASSSGTGSREQYF.

The chain joins TRBV5-1 to TRBJ2-5; TCRdb's D call, TRBD2, is unchecked because there is no DNA. This CDR3 is 15 amino acids long. CDR1 is SGHRS, CDR2 YFSETQ, per germline. CDR3 in amino acids: CASRIGTTERETQYF. Combining the CDR3 with reference TRBV5-1 and TRBJ2-5 gives the whole variable domain KAGVTQTPRYLIKTRGQQVTLSCSPISGHRSVSWYQQTPGQGLQFLFEYFSETQRNKGNFPGRFSGRQFSNSRSEMNVSTLELGDSALYLCASRIGTTERETQYFGPGTRLLVL.

The rearrangement uses TRBV12-3 or TRBV12-4 and TRBJ2-1; TCRdb calls TRBD2, which cannot be checked without DNA. The CDR3 is 16 amino acids. CDR3 region: CASNHLGGARGNEQFF.

The V call is TRBV13, the J call TRBJ1-1; the TCRdb call, TRBD1, lacks DNA for checking. The germline V gene has CDR1 PRHDT and CDR2 FYEKMQ (reference sequence). The CDR3 is made up of 14 amino acids. This CDR3 reads CASSNRDRGPEAFF. The whole variable domain, filled in from reference TRBV13 and TRBJ1-1, reads AAGVIQSPRHLIKEKRETATLKCYPIPRHDTVYWYQQGPGQDPQFLISFYEKMQSDKGSIPDRFSAQQFSDYHSELNMSSLELGDSALYFCASSNRDRGPEAFFGQGTRLTVV.

CDR3 amino acids: CASSSPTGGSLLNTQYF. The chain employs TRBV6-5 and TRBJ2-3; the D gene TCRdb calls, TRBD2, cannot be checked with no DNA. Germline V gene data show CDR1 as MNHEY and CDR2 as SVGAGI. CDR3 size: 17 residues.

V and J are TRBV7-4 and TRBJ2-7; no DNA is available, so the TRBD1 call from TCRdb remains unchecked. Germline-derived CDR1 and CDR2 are SGHVT and SQSDAQ. The CDR3 has 14 residues. Here the CDR3 reads CARLPRTGHYEQYF.

V and J are TRBV12-3 or TRBV12-4 and TRBJ2-1; TCRdb names TRBD1, which stays unverified in the absence of DNA. The CDR3 is made up of 13 amino acids. CDR3 sequence: CASSQTGWYEQFF.

The chain recombines TRBV5-4 with TRBJ1-1. The CDR3 length is 14 residues. CDR1 and CDR2 (germline): SGHNT, YYREEE (reference sequence). This CDR3 reads CASSLLPTNTEAFF.

The chain couples TRBV19 to TRBJ2-5. Germline V gives CDR1 LNHDA, CDR2 SQIVND (reference sequence). The CDR3 covers 13 residues. The CDR3 sequence is CASSAQPQETQYF.

V and J are TRBV2 and TRBJ2-3; the TCRdb D gene call, TRBD2, has no DNA to confirm it. The CDR3 is 15 amino acids. Germline lookup yields CDR1 SNHLY and CDR2 FYNNEI. CDR3: CASSRLAGGADTQYF.

The gene calls are TRBV27 and TRBJ1-4; TCRdb's D call, TRBD1, is unchecked because there is no DNA. CDR3 length: 13 residues. CDR1 is MNHEY, CDR2 SMNVEV, per germline (reference sequence). CDR3 residues: CASSLGANEKLFF.

This chain joins TRBV2 and TRBJ2-6. Per germline, CDR1 SNHLY and CDR2 FYNNEI. This CDR3 has 14 amino acids. This chain's CDR3 is CASITGPGANVLTF.

The genes are TRBV5-1 and TRBJ1-1; TCRdb proposes TRBD1, but this gene call is untestable without DNA. The CDR3 totals 15 residues. In germline, CDR1 is SGHRS, CDR2 YFSETQ. The CDR3 spells CASSRIDSLNTEAFF.

This rearrangement joins TRBV2 to TRBJ2-1; lacking DNA, the TRBD1 call made by TCRdb goes unchecked. The germline V gene encodes CDR1 SNHLY and CDR2 FYNNEI. CDR3 size: 15 residues. The CDR3 sequence is CASRVTGGVGNEQFF.

This chain uses TRBV5-1 with TRBJ2-1; with no DNA, the TCRdb D assignment of TRBD2 cannot be verified. CDR3 size: 17 residues. Germline V gene data show CDR1 as SGHRS and CDR2 as YFSETQ. The CDR3 loop reads CASSLISGGPSLSEQFF.

V usage is TRBV28 and J usage is TRBJ2-5. The length of the CDR3 is 13 residues. Germline V gives CDR1 MDHEN, CDR2 SYDVKM. The CDR3 sequence: CASSFVVAETQYF.

The CDR3 spells CASSRSGAGNEQFF. The chain employs TRBV6-4 and TRBJ2-1; TCRdb proposes TRBD1, but this gene call is untestable without DNA. Per germline, CDR1 MRHNA and CDR2 SNTAGT. This CDR3 spans 14 amino acids.

This chain joins TRBV5-1 and TRBJ1-6. Germline CDR1 reads SGHRS; CDR2 reads YFSETQ. The length of the CDR3 is 13 residues. The CDR3 sequence is CASSPRDGSPLHF.

This CDR3 reads CATSDGQVLSGNTIYF. This chain joins TRBV24-1 and TRBJ1-3. This CDR3 has 16 amino acids. Germline CDR1 and CDR2: KGHDR and SFDVKD.

The gene calls are TRBV6-1 and TRBJ1-6. Germline V CDR1 and CDR2: MNHNS, SASEGT. The CDR3 is 14 residues long. The CDR3 is CASSDRGNDSPLHF.

This chain joins TRBV20-1 and TRBJ2-1. The CDR3 extends over 13 amino acids. In germline, CDR1 is DFQATT, CDR2 SNEGSKA (reference sequence). The CDR3 sequence is CSARAVTTYSQFF.

The chain couples TRBV7-2 to TRBJ1-5; TCRdb's D gene call, TRBD1, goes unchecked for lack of DNA. Germline values: CDR1 SGHTA, CDR2 FQGNSA. The CDR3 loop spans 16 amino acids. The CDR3: CASSLEAGILNQPQHF.

This rearrangement joins TRBV7-9 to TRBJ2-7; the TCRdb call, TRBD2, lacks DNA for checking. In germline, CDR1 is SEHNR, CDR2 FQNEAQ (reference sequence). The CDR3 is made up of 17 amino acids. CDR3 sequence reads: CASSPLPTSGDGYEQYF.